The entry below describes one T cell receptor (beta chain). The target antigen is unknown. Germline loops: CDR1 SGHDT, CDR2 YYEEEE. Trimming stripped 5 bases from V and 3 bases from J, with 15 bases between. This CDR3 spans 15 amino acids. These data come from a study of siplizumab effects on memory and regulatory T cells. Overall study findings and caveats: Solely a minor proportion of alloreactive clones could be assigned to unstimulated subsets. Treatment with siplizumab left mappable alloreactive CD4+ clones averaging approximately 69% Treg-derived, compared with 26.9% in controls. Naive T cells looked more diverse than memory cells, and they looked like major contributors to the alloresponse.

Clones were read by immunoSEQ multiplex PCR, and TCRdb kept only the in-frame ones, dropping some. Of 90,000 to 110,000 clones listed, about 90% are singletons. This receptor was obtained from a human donor in good health. This rearrangement joins TRBV5-6 to TRBJ1-5; tentatively, D is TRBD1 (6 bases). Specimen: Tregs sorted from blood. The CDR3 protein is CASSRSGTPNQPQHF. CDR3 nucleotide sequence: TGTGCCAGCAGTCGCTCCGGGACACCCAATCAGCCCCAGCATTTT.